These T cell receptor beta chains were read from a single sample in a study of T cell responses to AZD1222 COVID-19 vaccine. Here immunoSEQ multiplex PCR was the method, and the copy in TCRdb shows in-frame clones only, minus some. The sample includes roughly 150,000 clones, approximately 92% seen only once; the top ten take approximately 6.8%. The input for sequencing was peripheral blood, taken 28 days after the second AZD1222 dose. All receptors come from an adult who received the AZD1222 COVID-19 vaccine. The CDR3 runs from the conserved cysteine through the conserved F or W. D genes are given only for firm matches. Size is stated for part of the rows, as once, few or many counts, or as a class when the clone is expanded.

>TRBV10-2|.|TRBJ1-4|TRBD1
TGCGCCAGCAGGACCGGGACAGGGCTGTTTTTT
CASRTGTGLFF
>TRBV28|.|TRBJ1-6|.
TGTGCCAGCTCGAGGGACCCTAATTCACCCCTCCACTTT
CASSRDPNSPLHF
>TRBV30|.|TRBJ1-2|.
TGTGCCCGGGAGCGGACCGGGGGGCAGGGCTACACCTTC
CARERTGGQGYTF
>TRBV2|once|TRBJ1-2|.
TGTGCCAGCAGTGAGGTCGGGTTTGGGTATGGCTACACCTTC
CASSEVGFGYGYTF
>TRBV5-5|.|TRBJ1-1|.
TGTGCCAGCAGCTTCGGCGGGAACACTGAAGCTTTCTTT
CASSFGGNTEAFF
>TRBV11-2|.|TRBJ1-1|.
TGTGCCAGCAGCTTAGATTCGGTTATGAACACTGAAGCTTTCTTT
CASSLDSVMNTEAFF
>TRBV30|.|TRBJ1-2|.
TGTGCCTGGACAGACGGGGGAATCTATGGCTACACCTTC
CAWTDGGIYGYTF
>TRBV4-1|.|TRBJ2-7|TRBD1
TGCGCCAGCAGCCCACAGGGGTTCTACGAGCAGTACTTC
CASSPQGFYEQYF
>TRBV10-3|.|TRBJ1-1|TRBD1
TGTGCCACCGCTACAGGGGTGAACACTGAAGCTTTCTTT
CATATGVNTEAFF
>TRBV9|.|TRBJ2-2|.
TGTGCCAGCAGCGCTGATAGGACAGCGAACACCGGGGAGCTGTTTTTT
CASSADRTANTGELFF
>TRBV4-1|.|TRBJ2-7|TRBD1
TGCGCCAGCAGCCCCATTTTAACAGGGGCAAGCGAGCAGTACTTC
CASSPILTGASEQYF
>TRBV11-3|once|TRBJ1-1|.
TGTGCCAGCAGCCAGAGACACCTCGGGACTGAAGCTTTCTTT
CASSQRHLGTEAFF
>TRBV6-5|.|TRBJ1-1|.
TGTGCCAGCAGTTACAAGGCCTTAGAGATCACTGAAGCTTTCTTT
CASSYKALEITEAFF
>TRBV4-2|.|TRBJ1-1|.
TGTGCCAGCACCTTACAGGGAATGAACACTGAAGCTTTCTTT
CASTLQGMNTEAFF
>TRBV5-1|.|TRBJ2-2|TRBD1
TGCGCCAGCAGCAGGGACAGGGTGGACACCGGGGAGCTGTTTTTT
CASSRDRVDTGELFF
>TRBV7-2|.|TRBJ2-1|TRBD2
TGTGCCAGCAGCTTAATGGGCGGGGGGGTATATGAGCAGTTCTTC
CASSLMGGGVYEQFF
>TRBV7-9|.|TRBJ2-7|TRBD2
TGTGCCAGCAGCCTACGGACTAGCGGCCCCTCAGACGAGCAGTACTTC
CASSLRTSGPSDEQYF
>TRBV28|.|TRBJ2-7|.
TGTGCCAGCAGTTTACCCCAGGGAGCCTACGAGCAGTACTTC
CASSLPQGAYEQYF
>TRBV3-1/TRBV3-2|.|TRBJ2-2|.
TGTGCCAGCAGCCAACCGGGACGGGGAGACACCGGGGAGCTGTTTTTT
CASSQPGRGDTGELFF
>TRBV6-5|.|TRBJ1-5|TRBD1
TGTGCCAGCAGCGGACAGGAATATCAGCCCCAGCATTTT
CASSGQEYQPQHF